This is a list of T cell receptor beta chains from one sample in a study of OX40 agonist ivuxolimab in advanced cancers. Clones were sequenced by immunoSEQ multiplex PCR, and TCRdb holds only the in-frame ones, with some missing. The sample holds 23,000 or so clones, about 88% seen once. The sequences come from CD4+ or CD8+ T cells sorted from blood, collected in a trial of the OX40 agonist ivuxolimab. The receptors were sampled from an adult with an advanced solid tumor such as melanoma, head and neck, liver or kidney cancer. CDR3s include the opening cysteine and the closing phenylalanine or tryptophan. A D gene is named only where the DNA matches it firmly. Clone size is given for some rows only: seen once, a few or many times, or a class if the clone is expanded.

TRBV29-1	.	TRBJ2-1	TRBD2	CSVASGRPNEQFF	TGCAGCGTTGCTAGCGGGAGGCCCAATGAGCAGTTCTTC
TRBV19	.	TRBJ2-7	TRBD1	CASSIGTGPYEQYF	TGTGCCAGTAGTATCGGGACAGGCCCCTACGAGCAGTACTTC
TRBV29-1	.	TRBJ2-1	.	CSVLGDYNEQFF	TGCAGCGTTCTCGGGGACTACAATGAGCAGTTCTTC
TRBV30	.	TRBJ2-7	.	CAWTGELSHEQYF	TGTGCCTGGACGGGGGAGCTATCCCACGAGCAGTACTTC
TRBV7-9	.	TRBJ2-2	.	CASSLTGNTGELFF	TGTGCCAGCAGCTTAACAGGGAACACCGGGGAGCTGTTTTTT
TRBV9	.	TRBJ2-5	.	CASSVAGSQETQYF	TGTGCCAGCAGCGTAGCGGGAAGCCAAGAGACCCAGTACTTC
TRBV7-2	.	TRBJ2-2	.	CASKVNTGELFF	TGTGCCAGCAAGGTGAACACCGGGGAGCTGTTTTTT
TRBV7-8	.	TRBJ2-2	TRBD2	CASSQTSGGTGELFF	TGTGCCAGCAGCCAGACTAGCGGGGGCACCGGGGAGCTGTTTTTT
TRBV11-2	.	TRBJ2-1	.	CASSLSGYNEQFF	TGTGCCAGCAGCCTCTCGGGCTACAATGAGCAGTTCTTC
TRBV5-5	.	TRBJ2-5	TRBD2	CASSSGLAGGPNQETQYF	TGTGCCAGCAGCTCGGGACTAGCGGGAGGGCCGAATCAAGAGACCCAGTACTTC
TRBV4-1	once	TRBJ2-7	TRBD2	CASSQHTLAGPYEQYF	TGCGCCAGCAGCCAACATACACTAGCGGGACCCTACGAGCAGTACTTC
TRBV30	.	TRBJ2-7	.	CAWSPIGGAAYEQYF	TGTGCCTGGAGCCCAATCGGGGGCGCTGCCTACGAGCAGTACTTC
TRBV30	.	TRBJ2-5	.	CAWSRGGSDEQYF	TGTGCCTGGAGTAGGGGGGGGTCAGATGAGCAGTACTTC
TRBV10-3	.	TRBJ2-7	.	CAISESTDWVGGSEQYF	TGTGCCATCAGTGAGTCCACCGATTGGGTCGGGGGCTCCGAGCAGTACTTC
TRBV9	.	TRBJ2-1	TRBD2	CASSVVPSGYNEQFF	TGTGCCAGCAGCGTTGTACCTAGCGGCTACAATGAGCAGTTCTTC
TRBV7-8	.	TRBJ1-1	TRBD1	CASSLEGDRTEAFF	TGTGCCAGCAGCTTAGAGGGGGACAGGACTGAAGCTTTCTTT
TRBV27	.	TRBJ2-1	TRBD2	CASSLLLAGAYNEQFF	TGTGCCAGCAGTTTACTTCTAGCGGGAGCCTACAATGAGCAGTTCTTC
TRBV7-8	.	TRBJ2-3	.	CASSLVITDTQYF	TGTGCCAGCAGCTTAGTGATCACAGATACGCAGTATTTT
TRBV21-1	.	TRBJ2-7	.	CASSKRVQGNPYEQYF	TGTGCCAGCAGCAAACGGGTGCAGGGTAATCCCTACGAGCAGTACTTC
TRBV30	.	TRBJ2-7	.	CAWRSGGVAYEQYF	TGTGCCTGGAGATCCGGGGGCGTTGCCTACGAGCAGTACTTC
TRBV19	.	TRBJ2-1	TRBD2	CASSIYGGSSYNEQFF	TGTGCCAGTAGTATATATGGCGGGAGCTCCTACAATGAGCAGTTCTTC
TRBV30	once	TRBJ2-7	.	CAWSGSTREQYF	TGTGCCTGGAGTGGGTCCACCCGCGAGCAGTACTTC
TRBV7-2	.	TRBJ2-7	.	CASSLRTASSYEQYF	TGTGCCAGCAGCTTGAGGACTGCGAGCTCCTACGAGCAGTACTTC
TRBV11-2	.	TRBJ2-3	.	CASSHTGFGTDTQYF	TGTGCCAGCAGCCACACAGGGTTCGGGACAGATACGCAGTATTTT
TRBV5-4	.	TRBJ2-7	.	CASSPPGHLYEQYF	TGTGCCAGCAGTCCCCCGGGACACCTATACGAGCAGTACTTC
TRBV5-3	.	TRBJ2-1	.	CASSLAWIGRNEQFF	TGTGCCAGCAGCTTGGCCTGGATAGGGAGAAATGAGCAGTTCTTC
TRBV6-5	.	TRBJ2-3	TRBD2	CASSYSGLTSTDTQYF	TGTGCCAGCAGTTACTCGGGACTAACAAGCACAGATACGCAGTATTTT
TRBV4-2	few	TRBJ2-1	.	CASSQGTGQYNEQFF	TGTGCCAGCAGCCAAGGGACTGGACAGTACAATGAGCAGTTCTTC
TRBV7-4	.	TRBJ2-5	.	CASSFGEGPETQYF	TGTGCCAGCAGCTTTGGTGAGGGCCCGGAGACCCAGTACTTC
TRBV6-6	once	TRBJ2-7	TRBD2	CATQSGGTYEQYF	TGTGCCACACAAAGCGGGGGTACCTACGAGCAGTACTTC
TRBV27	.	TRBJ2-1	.	CASSLYSGLASNEQFF	TGTGCCAGCAGTTTATATAGTGGGCTAGCGAGCAATGAGCAGTTCTTC
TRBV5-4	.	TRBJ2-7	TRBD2	CASSPRTSGGYEQYF	TGTGCCAGCAGCCCTCGGACTAGCGGAGGATACGAGCAGTACTTC
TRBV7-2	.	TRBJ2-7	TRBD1	CASSLGGTGVYEQYF	TGTGCCAGCAGCTTAGGAGGGACAGGGGTTTACGAGCAGTACTTC
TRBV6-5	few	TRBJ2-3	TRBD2	CASRGTSGRDTQYF	TGTGCCAGCAGGGGGACTAGCGGGAGAGATACGCAGTATTTT
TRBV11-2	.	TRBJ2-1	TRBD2	CASSESGTSGYNGQFF	TGTGCCAGCAGCGAATCCGGGACTAGCGGTTACAATGGGCAGTTCTTC
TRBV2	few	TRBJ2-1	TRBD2	CASVTGGPSNEQFF	TGTGCCAGCGTGACGGGAGGGCCGTCCAATGAGCAGTTCTTC
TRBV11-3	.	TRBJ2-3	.	CASSPDEGITDTQYF	TGTGCCAGCAGCCCTGACGAGGGGATCACAGATACGCAGTATTTT
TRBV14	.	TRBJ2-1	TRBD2	CASSQSWTSKNEQFF	TGTGCCAGCAGCCAGTCCTGGACTAGCAAAAATGAGCAGTTCTTC
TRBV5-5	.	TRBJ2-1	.	CASSSDLYNEQFF	TGTGCCAGCAGCAGCGACCTTTACAATGAGCAGTTCTTC
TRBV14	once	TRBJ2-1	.	CASSQWVAGSWHEQFF	TGTGCCAGCAGCCAATGGGTGGCAGGGTCTTGGCATGAGCAGTTCTTC
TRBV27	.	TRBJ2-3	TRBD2	CASSTSVTDTQYF	TGTGCCAGCAGTACTAGCGTTACAGATACGCAGTATTTT
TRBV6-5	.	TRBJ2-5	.	CASRPFRLEETQYF	TGTGCCAGCAGGCCCTTCAGGTTAGAAGAGACCCAGTACTTC